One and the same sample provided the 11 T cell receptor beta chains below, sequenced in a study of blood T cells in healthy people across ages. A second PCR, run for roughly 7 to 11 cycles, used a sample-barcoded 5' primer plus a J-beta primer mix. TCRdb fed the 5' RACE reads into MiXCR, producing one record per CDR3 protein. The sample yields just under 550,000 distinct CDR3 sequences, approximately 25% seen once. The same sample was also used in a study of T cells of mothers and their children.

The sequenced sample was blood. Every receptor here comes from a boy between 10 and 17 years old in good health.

The chain's CDR3 is CASSYAQISGANVLTF. The DNA for the CDR3 is TGTGCCAGCAGTTACGCCCAAATCTCTGGGGCCAACGTCCTGACTTTC. This sequence joins TRBV6-2 or TRBV6-3 and TRBJ2-6; no definite D call. Per the germline V gene, CDR1 is MNHEY and CDR2 is SVGEGT. The ends were cut back, 2 bases at V and 0 bases at J, with 8 bases in the middle. This CDR3 is 16 amino acids long.

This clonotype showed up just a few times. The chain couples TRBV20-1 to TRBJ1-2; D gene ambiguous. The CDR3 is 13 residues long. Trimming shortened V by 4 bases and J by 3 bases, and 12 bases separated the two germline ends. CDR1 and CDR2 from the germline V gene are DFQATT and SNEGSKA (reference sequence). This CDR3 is CSATGVIDYGYTF. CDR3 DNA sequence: TGCAGTGCTACAGGCGTAATAGACTATGGCTACACCTTC.

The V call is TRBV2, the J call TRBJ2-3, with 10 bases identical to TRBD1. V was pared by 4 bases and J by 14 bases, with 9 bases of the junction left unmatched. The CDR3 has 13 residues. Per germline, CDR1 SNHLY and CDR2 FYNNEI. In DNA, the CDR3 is TGTGCCAGCAGTGGGACAGGGGGGGCCATGCGGTATTTT. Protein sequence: CASSGTGGAMRYF.

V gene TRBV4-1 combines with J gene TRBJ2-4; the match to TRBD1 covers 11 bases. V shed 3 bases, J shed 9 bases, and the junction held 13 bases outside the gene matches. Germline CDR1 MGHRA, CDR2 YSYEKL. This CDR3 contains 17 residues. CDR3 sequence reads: CASSHRRPGTGGSIQYF. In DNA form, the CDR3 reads TGCGCCAGCAGCCACCGAAGGCCCGGGACAGGGGGAAGCATTCAGTACTTC.

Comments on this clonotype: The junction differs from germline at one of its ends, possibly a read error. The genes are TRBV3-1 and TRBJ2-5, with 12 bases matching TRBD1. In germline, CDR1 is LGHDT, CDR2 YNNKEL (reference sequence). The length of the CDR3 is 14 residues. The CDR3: CTSSWDRGRLAQYF. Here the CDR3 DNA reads TGTACCAGCAGCTGGGACAGGGGGCGTCTTGCCCAGTACTTC.

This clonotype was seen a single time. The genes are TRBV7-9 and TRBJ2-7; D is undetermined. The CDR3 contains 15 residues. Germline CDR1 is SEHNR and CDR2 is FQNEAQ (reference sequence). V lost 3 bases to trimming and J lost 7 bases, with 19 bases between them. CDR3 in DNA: TGTGCCAGCAGCTTTGGACCAGGCCGAACGTGGGAGCAGTACTTC. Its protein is CASSFGPGRTWEQYF.

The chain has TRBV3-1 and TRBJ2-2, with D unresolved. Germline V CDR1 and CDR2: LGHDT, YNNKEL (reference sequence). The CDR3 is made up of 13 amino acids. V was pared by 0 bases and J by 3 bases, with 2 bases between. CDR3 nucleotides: TGTGCCAGCAGCCAAGATCACACCGGGGAGCTGTTTTTT. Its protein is CASSQDHTGELFF.

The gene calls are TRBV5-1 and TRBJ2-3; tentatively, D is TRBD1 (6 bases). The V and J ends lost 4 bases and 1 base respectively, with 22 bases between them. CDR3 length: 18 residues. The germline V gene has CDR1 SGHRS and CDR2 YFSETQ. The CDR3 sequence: CASSANLGASAGTDTQYF. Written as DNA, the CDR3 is TGCGCCAGCAGCGCCAACTTGGGGGCATCCGCCGGCACAGATACGCAGTATTTT.

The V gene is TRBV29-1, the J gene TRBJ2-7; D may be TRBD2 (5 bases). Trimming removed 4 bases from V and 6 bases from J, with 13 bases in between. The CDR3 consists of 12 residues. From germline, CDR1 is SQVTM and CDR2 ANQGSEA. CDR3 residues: CSVVVVGGEQYF. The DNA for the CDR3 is TGCAGCGTTGTAGTAGTCGGAGGCGAGCAGTACTTC.

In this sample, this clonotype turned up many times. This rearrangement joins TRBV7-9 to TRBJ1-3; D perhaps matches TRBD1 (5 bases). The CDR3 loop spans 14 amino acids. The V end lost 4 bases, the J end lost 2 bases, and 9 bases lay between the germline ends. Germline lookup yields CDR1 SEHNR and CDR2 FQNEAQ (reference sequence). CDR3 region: CASSSQGAGNTIYF. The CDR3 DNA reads TGTGCCAGCAGCTCCCAGGGAGCTGGAAACACCATATATTTT.

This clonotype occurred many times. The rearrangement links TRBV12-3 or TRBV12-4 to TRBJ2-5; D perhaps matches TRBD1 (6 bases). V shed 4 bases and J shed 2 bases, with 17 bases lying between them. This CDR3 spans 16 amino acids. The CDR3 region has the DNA TGTGCCAGCAGTTGGGGGCGACAGGCAATACAAGAGACCCAGTACTTC. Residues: CASSWGRQAIQETQYF.